Following are 6 T cell receptor beta chains from one sample sequenced in a study of T and B cells in COVID-19 patients. Blood genomic DNA input for TRB amplification was about 240-550 ng. BIOMED2 TRB-A/B primer pools were used in multiplex TRB PCR. Each CDR3 protein gets one entry after TCRdb re-called the multiplex PCR reads with MiXCR. The sample lists around 8,000 distinct CDR3 sequences, about 30% occurring once. Input material: blood. The receptors were gathered from a human donor with active COVID-19.

By its share, this clonotype is medium-sized. This rearrangement joins TRBV6-6 to TRBJ2-3; D uncertain. The CDR3 length is 13 residues. Germline V gene data show CDR1 as MNHNY and CDR2 as SVGAGI (reference sequence). Trimming left V 0 bases short and J 4 bases short, with 5 bases between. The CDR3 here is CASSYSAADTQYF. The CDR3 coding sequence is TGTGCCAGCAGTTACTCGGCTGCAGATACGCAGTATTTT.

CDR3 loop: CASSQGRGDAYEQYF. In nucleotides, the CDR3 is TGTGCCAGCAGCCAGGGGCGGGGGGATGCCTACGAGCAGTACTTC. This chain uses TRBV7-2 with TRBJ2-7; 8 bases align to TRBD2. CDR1 and CDR2 from the germline V gene are SGHTA and FQGNSA. This CDR3 is built from 15 residues. V was clipped by 5 bases and J by 2 bases; unmatched bases: 8.

This clonotype is medium-sized (0.01 to 0.1%) in the sample. The chain employs TRBV13 and TRBJ2-3; D possibly corresponds to TRBD2 (5 bases). V was clipped by 5 bases and J by 5 bases, with 11 bases between them. Germline CDR1 and CDR2: PRHDT and FYEKMQ (reference sequence). The CDR3 is 13 amino acids. The CDR3, as DNA: TGTGCCAGCAGCCTCGGACTCCTAGATACGCAGTATTTT. It specifies CASSLGLLDTQYF.

The V and J genes are TRBV18 and TRBJ2-5, with no clear D. V lost 3 bases and J 4 bases, leaving 3 bases between the germline ends. In germline, CDR1 is KGHSH, CDR2 LQKENI. CDR3 length: 11 amino acids. The CDR3 here is CASSPVETQYF. Here the CDR3 DNA reads TGTGCCAGCTCACCGGTAGAGACCCAGTACTTC. Using reference TRBV18 and TRBJ2-5 for the parts outside the CDR3, the full variable domain is NAGVMQNPRHLVRRRGQEARLRCSPMKGHSHVYWYRQLPEEGLKFMVYLQKENIIDESGMPKERFSAEFPKEGPSILRIQQVVRGDSAAYFCASSPVETQYFGPGTRLLVL.

The chain carries TRBV20-1 and TRBJ1-1; 8 bases line up with TRBD1. Germline V gene lookup returns CDR1 DFQATT and CDR2 SNEGSKA (reference sequence). The ends lost 6 bases at V and 11 bases at J; junction bases unmatched: 11. This CDR3 has 12 amino acids. The CDR3 loop is CSAPSTGGRAFF. In DNA form, the CDR3 reads TGCAGTGCCCCTTCCACAGGGGGAAGGGCTTTCTTT.

This clonotype showed up just a few times. V and J are TRBV6-5 and TRBJ1-3; D remains ambiguous. The germline CDR1 and CDR2 sequences are MNHEY and SVGAGI. This CDR3 spans 17 amino acids. Trimming took off 0 bases at V and 1 base at J, with 13 bases between the two ends. CDR3 region: CASSYSISRGSGNTIYF. The CDR3 DNA reads as TGTGCCAGCAGTTACTCGATTAGCCGTGGTTCTGGAAACACCATATATTTT.